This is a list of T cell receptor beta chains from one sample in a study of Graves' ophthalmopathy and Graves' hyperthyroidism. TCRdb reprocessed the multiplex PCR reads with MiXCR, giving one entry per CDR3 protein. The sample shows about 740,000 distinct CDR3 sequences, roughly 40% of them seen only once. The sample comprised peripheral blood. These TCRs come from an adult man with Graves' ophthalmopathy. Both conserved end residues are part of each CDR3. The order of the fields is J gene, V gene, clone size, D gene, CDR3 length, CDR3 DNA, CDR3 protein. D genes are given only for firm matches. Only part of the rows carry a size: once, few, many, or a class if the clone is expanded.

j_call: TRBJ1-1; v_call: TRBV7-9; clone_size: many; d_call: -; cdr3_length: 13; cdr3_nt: TGTGCCAGCAGCTTATCCGTGGGGGCACAAGCTTTCTTT; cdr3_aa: CASSLSVGAQAFF
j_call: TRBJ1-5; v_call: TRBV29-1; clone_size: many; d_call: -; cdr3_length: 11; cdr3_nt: TGCAGCGTTGGGGAAAATCAGCCCCAGCATTTT; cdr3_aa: CSVGENQPQHF
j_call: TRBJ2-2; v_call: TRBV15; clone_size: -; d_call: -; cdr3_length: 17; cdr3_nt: TGTGCCACCAGCTCAGATGGACTAAAGGGATTCACCGGGGAGCTGTTTTTT; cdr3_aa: CATSSDGLKGFTGELFF
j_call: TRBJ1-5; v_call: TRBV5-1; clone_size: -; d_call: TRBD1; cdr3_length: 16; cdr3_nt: TGTGCCAGCAGTTATGTCTTGACAGGGAGTAATCAGCCCCAGCATTTT; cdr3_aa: CASSYVLTGSNQPQHF
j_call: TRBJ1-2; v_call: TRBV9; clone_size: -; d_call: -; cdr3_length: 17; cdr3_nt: TGTGCCAGCTCACCGGATCCTGAGCGGGCCAGAGGCTATGGCTACACCTTC; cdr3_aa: CASSPDPERARGYGYTF
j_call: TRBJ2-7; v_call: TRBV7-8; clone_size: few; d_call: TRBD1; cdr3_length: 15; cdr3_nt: TGTGCCAGCAGCTCCGACAGGGGGCGTGGATTCGGACAGTACTTC; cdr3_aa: CASSSDRGRGFGQYF
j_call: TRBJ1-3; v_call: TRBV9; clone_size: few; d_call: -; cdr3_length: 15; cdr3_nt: TGTGCCAGCAGCGCCTCGGGGCTCTCTGGAAACACCATATATTTT; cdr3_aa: CASSASGLSGNTIYF
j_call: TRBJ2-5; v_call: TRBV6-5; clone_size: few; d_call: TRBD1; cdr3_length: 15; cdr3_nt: TGTGCCAGCAGTTTGGGACAGAGAATCCAAGAGACCCAGTACTTC; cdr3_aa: CASSLGQRIQETQYF
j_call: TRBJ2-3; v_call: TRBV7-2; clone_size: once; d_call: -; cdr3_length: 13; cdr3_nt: TGTGCCAGCAGCCCCGTGGACTCCGATACGCAGTATTTT; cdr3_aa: CASSPVDSDTQYF
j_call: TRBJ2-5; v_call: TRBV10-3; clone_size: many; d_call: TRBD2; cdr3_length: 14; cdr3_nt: TGTGCCATCAGTGAGGGACTAGCGGGGGAAGCCCAGTACTTC; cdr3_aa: CAISEGLAGEAQYF
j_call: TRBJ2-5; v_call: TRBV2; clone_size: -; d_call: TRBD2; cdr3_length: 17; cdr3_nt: TGTGCCAGCAGTTACGCGGGGGACTCCGCGGGGGTGGAGACCCAGTACTTC; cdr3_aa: CASSYAGDSAGVETQYF
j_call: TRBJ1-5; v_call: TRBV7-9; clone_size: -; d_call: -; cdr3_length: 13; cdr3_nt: TGTGCCAGCAGCTTCGGGGGTTCTCAGCCCCAGCATTTT; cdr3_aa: CASSFGGSQPQHF
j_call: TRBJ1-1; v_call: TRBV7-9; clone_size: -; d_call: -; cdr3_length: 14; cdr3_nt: TGCGCCGGCAGCCCAGCGGGGGCGAACACTGAAGCTTTCTTT; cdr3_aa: CAGSPAGANTEAFF
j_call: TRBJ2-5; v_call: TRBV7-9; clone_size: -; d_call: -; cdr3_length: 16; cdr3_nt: TGTGCCAGCAGCTTGGATCCGCGGGGTGGTCAAGAGACCCAGTACTTC; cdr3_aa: CASSLDPRGGQETQYF
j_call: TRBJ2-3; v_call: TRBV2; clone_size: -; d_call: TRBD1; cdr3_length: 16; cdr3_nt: TGTGCCAGCGGTCCCGGGACAGGGAAGGGCACAGATACGCAGTATTTT; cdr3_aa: CASGPGTGKGTDTQYF
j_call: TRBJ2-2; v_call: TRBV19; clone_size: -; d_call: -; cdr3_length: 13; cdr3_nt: TGTGCCAGTAGTAAAACAGGGACCGGGGAGCTGTTTTTT; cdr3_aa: CASSKTGTGELFF
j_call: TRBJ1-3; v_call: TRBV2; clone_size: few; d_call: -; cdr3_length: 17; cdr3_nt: TGTGCCAGCAGTGAACGGGAGGGGGAAAGCTCTGGAAACACCATATATTTT; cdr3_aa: CASSEREGESSGNTIYF
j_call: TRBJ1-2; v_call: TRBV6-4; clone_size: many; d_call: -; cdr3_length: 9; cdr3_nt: TGTGCCAGCCGAAGCGGCTACACCTTC; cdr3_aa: CASRSGYTF
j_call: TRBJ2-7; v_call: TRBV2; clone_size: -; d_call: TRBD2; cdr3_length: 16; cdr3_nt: TGTGCCAGCAGTGATCAACTAGCGGGAGGTCTCTACGAGCAGTACTTC; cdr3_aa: CASSDQLAGGLYEQYF
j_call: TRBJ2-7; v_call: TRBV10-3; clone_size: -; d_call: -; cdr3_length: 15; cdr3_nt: TGTGCCAGCAGCCAACTCGACAGACCTTTGGACGAGCAGTACTTC; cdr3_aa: CASSQLDRPLDEQYF
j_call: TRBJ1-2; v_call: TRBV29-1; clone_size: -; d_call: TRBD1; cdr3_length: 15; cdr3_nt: TGCAGCGTTGGCGGACAGGGGGTGGCTTGGTATGGCTACACCTTC; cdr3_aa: CSVGGQGVAWYGYTF
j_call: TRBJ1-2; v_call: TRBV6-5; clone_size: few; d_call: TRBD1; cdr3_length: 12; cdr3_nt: TGTGCCAGCAGTTACGACAGGGCTCTCTACACCTTC; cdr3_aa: CASSYDRALYTF
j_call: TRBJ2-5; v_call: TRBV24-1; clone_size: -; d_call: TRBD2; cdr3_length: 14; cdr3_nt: TGTGCCAGCAGTGAAACGGGGGGGGAAGAGACCCAGTACTTC; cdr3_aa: CASSETGGEETQYF
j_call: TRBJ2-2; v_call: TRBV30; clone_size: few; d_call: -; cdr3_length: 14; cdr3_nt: TGTGCCTGGAGTGTAATCTCCTCCGACGGGGAGCTGTTTTTT; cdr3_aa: CAWSVISSDGELFF
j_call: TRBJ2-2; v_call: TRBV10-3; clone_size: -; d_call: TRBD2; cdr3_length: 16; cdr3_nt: TGTGCCATCGGCTATCGACTAGCGGGAGGACCCGGGGAGCTGTTTTTT; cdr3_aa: CAIGYRLAGGPGELFF
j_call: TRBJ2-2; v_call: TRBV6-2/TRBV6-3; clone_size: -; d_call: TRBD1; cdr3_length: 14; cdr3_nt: TGTGCCACAGAAAATGGACAGGACACCGGGGAGCTGTTTTTT; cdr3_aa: CATENGQDTGELFF
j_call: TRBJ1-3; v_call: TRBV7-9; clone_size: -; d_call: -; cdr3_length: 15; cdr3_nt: TGTGCCAGCGGCTTTCTACAGGCGTATGGAAACACCATATATTTT; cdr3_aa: CASGFLQAYGNTIYF
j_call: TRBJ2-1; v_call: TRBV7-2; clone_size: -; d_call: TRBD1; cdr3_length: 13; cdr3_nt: TGTGCCAGCACCGTCCCGACAGGGAATGAGCAGTTCTTC; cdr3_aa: CASTVPTGNEQFF
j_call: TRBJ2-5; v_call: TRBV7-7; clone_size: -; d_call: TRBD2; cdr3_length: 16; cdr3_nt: TGTGCCAGCAGTGAAACTAGCGGGTTGCGGCAAGAGACCCAGTACTTC; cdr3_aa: CASSETSGLRQETQYF
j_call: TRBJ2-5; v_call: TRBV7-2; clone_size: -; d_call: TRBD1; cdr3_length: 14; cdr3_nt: TGTGCCAGCAGCCCCCGGACAGGGCTCGCGACCCAGTACTTC; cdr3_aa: CASSPRTGLATQYF
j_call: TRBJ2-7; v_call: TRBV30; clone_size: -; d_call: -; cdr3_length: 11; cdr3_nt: TGTGCCTGGACCGACAGCTACGAGCAGTACTTC; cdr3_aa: CAWTDSYEQYF
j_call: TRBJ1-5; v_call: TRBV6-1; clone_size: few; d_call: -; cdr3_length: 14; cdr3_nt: TGTGCCAGCAGTTTATCCAGGGTGAATCAGCCCCAGCATTTT; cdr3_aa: CASSLSRVNQPQHF
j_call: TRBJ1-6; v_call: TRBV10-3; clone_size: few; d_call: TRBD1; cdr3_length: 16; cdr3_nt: TGTGCCAGCAGAACAACCAGGACAGGGAGGGATTCACCCCTCCACTTT; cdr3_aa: CASRTTRTGRDSPLHF
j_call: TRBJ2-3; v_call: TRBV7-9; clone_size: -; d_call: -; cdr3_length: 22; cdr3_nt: TGTGCCAGCAGTTCCAGGGGTCTTCCTGTGGCCCGGAGTCAGGGGACCGGAGATACGCAGTATTTT; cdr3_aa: CASSSRGLPVARSQGTGDTQYF
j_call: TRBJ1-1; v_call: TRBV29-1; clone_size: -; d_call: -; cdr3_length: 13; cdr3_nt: TGCAGCGTTGGAGAGCGGTCCGGCACTGAAGCTTTCTTT; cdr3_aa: CSVGERSGTEAFF
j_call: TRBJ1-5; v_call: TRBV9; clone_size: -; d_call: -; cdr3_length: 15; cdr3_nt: TGTGCCAGCAGCGTAGGGTCCGAGTGGGGGCTGTCCCAGCATTTT; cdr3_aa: CASSVGSEWGLSQHF
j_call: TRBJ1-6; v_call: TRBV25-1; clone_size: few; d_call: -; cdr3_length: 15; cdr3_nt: TGTGCCAGCAGTGACGGGACGTCCTATAATTCACCCCTCCACTTT; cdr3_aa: CASSDGTSYNSPLHF
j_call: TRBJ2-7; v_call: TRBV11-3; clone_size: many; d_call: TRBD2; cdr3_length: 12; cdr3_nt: TGTGCCAGCAGCTTAACGGGGGGCGAGCAGTACTTC; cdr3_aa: CASSLTGGEQYF
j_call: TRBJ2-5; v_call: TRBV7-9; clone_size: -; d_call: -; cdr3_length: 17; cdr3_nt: TGTGCCAGCAGCCCACCCGGGACTCAACTGTACCAAGAGACCCAGTACTTC; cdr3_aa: CASSPPGTQLYQETQYF
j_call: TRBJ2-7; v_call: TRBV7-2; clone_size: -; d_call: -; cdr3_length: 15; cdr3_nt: TGTGCCAGCAGCTTAGTCGCAGGGTTTCGGTACGAGCAGTACTTC; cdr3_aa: CASSLVAGFRYEQYF
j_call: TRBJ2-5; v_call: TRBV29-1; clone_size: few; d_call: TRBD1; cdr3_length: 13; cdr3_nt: TGCAGCGGTGAGACAGGGGCCGGGGGGACCCAGTACTTC; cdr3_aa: CSGETGAGGTQYF
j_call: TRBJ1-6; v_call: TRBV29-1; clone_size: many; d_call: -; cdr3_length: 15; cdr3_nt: TGCAGCGTTGAAGGTCACGGCAGGAAAGGGTCACCCCTCCACTTT; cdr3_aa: CSVEGHGRKGSPLHF
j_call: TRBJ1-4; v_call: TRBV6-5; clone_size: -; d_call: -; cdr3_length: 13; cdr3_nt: TGTGCCAGCAGTTACTCGACTGGGGGAAAACTGTTTTTT; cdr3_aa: CASSYSTGGKLFF
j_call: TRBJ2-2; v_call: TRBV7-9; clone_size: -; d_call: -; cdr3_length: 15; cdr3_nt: TGTGCCAGCAGTTACTCTCGGGGGAGCACCGGGGAGCTGTTTTTT; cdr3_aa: CASSYSRGSTGELFF
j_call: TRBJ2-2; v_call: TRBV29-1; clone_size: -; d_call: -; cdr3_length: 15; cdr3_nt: TGCAGCGCCCCTGGCGGACAGATCCCCCCCGGGGAGCTGTTTTTT; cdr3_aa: CSAPGGQIPPGELFF
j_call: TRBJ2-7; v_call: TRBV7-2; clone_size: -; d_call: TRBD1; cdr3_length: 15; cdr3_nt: TGTGCCAGCAGCTTAGAGGGACAGGGCCTATACGAGCAGTACTTC; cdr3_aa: CASSLEGQGLYEQYF
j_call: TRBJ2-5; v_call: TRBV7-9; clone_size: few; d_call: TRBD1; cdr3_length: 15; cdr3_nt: TGTGCCAGCAGCTCGTTGACAGGGGCACAAGAGACCCAGTACTTC; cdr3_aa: CASSSLTGAQETQYF
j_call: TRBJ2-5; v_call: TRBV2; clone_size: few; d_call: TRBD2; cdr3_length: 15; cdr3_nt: TGTGCCAGCAGTGAAGTAGCGGGAGGTACCGAGACCCAGTACTTC; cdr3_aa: CASSEVAGGTETQYF
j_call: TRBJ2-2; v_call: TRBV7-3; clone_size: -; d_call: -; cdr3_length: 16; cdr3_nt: TGTGCCAGCAGTCAAGGAGGGGTACCGAACACCGGGGAGCTGTTTTTT; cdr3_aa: CASSQGGVPNTGELFF
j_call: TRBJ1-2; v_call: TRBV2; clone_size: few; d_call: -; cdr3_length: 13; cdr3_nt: TGTGCCAGCAGAAAAGCGGGGAACTATGGCTACACCTTC; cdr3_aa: CASRKAGNYGYTF
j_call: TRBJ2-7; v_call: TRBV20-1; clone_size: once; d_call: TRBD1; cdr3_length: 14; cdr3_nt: TGCAGTGCCCGACGACAGGGGATAAATTTCGAGCAGTACTTC; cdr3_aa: CSARRQGINFEQYF
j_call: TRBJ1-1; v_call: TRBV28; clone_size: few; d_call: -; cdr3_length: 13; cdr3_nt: TGTGCCAGCAGCAATCCGGGGGGCACTGAAGCTTTCTTT; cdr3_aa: CASSNPGGTEAFF
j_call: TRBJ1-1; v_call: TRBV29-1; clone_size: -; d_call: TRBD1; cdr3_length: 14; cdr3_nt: TGCAGCGCGAGAGGACAGGGCATGAACACTGAAGCTTTCTTT; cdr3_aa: CSARGQGMNTEAFF
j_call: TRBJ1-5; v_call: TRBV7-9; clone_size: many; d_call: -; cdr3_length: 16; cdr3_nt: TGTGCCAGCAGCTTGGGAGGCAGGGTGGGCAATCAGCCCCAGCATTTT; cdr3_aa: CASSLGGRVGNQPQHF
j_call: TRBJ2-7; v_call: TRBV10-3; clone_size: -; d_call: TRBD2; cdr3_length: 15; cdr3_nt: TGTGCCATCAGTGAGGGACTAGCGGGACTTGGGGAGCAGTACTTC; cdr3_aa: CAISEGLAGLGEQYF
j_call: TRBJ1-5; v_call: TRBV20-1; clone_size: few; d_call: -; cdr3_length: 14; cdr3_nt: TGCAGTGCTAGAGATCTCCAGGGAGATCAGCCCCAGCATTTT; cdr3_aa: CSARDLQGDQPQHF
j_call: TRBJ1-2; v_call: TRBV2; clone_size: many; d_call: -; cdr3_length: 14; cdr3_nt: TGTGCCAGCAGCCCGACAGACTCACCCTATGGCTACACCTTC; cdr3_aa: CASSPTDSPYGYTF
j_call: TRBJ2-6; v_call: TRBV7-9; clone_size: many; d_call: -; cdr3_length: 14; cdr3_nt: TGTGCCAGCAGCATTGTGGCTGGGGCCAACGTCCTGACTTTC; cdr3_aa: CASSIVAGANVLTF
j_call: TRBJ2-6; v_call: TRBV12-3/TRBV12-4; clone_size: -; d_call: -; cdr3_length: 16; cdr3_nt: TGTGCCAGCAGTTTACCCTCAGGGGTTGGGGCCAACGTCCTGACTTTC; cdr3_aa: CASSLPSGVGANVLTF
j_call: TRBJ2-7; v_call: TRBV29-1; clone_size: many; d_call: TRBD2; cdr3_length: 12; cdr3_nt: TGCAGCGGTAGGGAGGGTCCCTACGAGCAGTACTTC; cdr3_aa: CSGREGPYEQYF